A selection of T cell receptor beta chains follows, all from one sample in a study of T cell responses to AZD1222 COVID-19 vaccine. Clones were read by immunoSEQ multiplex PCR, and TCRdb kept only the in-frame ones, dropping some. This sample has 100,000 to 150,000 clones, with approximately 90% found just once. The material sequenced was peripheral blood, taken on day 0 of AZD1222 vaccination. Every receptor here comes from an adult in good health. CDR3s include the opening cysteine and the closing phenylalanine or tryptophan. D genes are given only for firm matches. The listing skips clone size in some rows; elsewhere it reads once, few, many or a size class.

clone_size	v_call	cdr3_length	j_call	d_call	cdr3_aa	cdr3_nt
.	TRBV11-3	17	TRBJ2-2	.	CASSLGPRDRNTGELFF	TGTGCCAGCAGCTTAGGGCCGCGGGACAGAAACACCGGGGAGCTGTTTTTT
.	TRBV7-9	15	TRBJ1-4	.	CASEGRLATNEKLFF	TGTGCCAGCGAAGGGCGGCTCGCAACTAATGAAAAACTGTTTTTT
.	TRBV28	15	TRBJ2-7	.	CASNIGAGRYYEQYF	TGTGCCAGCAACATTGGGGCGGGGAGGTACTACGAGCAGTACTTC
.	TRBV6-5	15	TRBJ2-3	TRBD2	CASRARLAGTDTQYF	TGTGCCAGCAGGGCCCGGCTAGCGGGGACAGATACGCAGTATTTT
.	TRBV28	15	TRBJ2-2	.	CASSLREDHTGELFF	TGTGCCAGCAGTTTGAGGGAAGACCACACCGGGGAGCTGTTTTTT
.	TRBV6-5	14	TRBJ2-3	.	CASQRLSRTDTQYF	TGTGCCAGCCAACGACTATCCCGCACAGATACGCAGTATTTT
.	TRBV3-1/TRBV3-2	14	TRBJ2-7	.	CASSQLWDTYEQYF	TGTGCCAGCAGCCAATTATGGGACACCTACGAGCAGTACTTC
.	TRBV12-3/TRBV12-4	13	TRBJ2-7	TRBD1	CASSWDRGHEQYF	TGTGCCAGCAGCTGGGACAGGGGCCACGAGCAGTACTTC
.	TRBV2	10	TRBJ2-2	.	CASRSGELFF	TGTGCCAGCAGGTCAGGGGAGCTGTTTTTT
few	TRBV4-1	15	TRBJ2-5	TRBD1	CASSPEGQPRETQYF	TGCGCCAGCAGCCCTGAGGGACAGCCTCGGGAGACCCAGTACTTC
.	TRBV9	14	TRBJ2-7	TRBD2	CASSVSGGGYEQYF	TGTGCCAGCAGCGTTAGCGGGGGTGGCTACGAGCAGTACTTC
.	TRBV6-5	12	TRBJ2-7	TRBD2	CASSLLAGEQYF	TGTGCCAGCAGCCTACTAGCGGGCGAGCAGTACTTC
.	TRBV21-1	17	TRBJ2-2	.	CASSNFRQGRSTGELFF	TGTGCCAGCAGCAATTTCCGACAGGGGAGAAGCACCGGGGAGCTGTTTTTT
.	TRBV27	13	TRBJ1-1	.	CASSLSFRTEAFF	TGTGCCAGCAGTTTATCATTCAGGACTGAAGCTTTCTTT
.	TRBV5-5	14	TRBJ1-4	.	CASSLTGPAEKLFF	TGTGCCAGCAGCCTGACAGGTCCCGCCGAAAAACTGTTTTTT
many	TRBV27	16	TRBJ2-3	TRBD2	CASSPGLAGGTDTQYF	TGTGCCAGCAGTCCAGGACTAGCGGGGGGCACAGATACGCAGTATTTT
once	TRBV4-3	14	TRBJ1-3	.	CASSQGDSRNTIYF	TGCGCCAGCAGCCAAGGAGACAGTAGGAACACCATATATTTT
.	TRBV2	15	TRBJ2-5	.	CASSPAQGRQETQYF	TGTGCCAGCAGTCCAGCCCAGGGGAGGCAAGAGACCCAGTACTTC
.	TRBV5-1	15	TRBJ2-4	TRBD2	CASSEERGPKNIQYF	TGCGCCAGCAGCGAGGAGCGGGGTCCCAAAAACATTCAGTACTTC
.	TRBV7-2	13	TRBJ2-3	.	CASSIDRTDTQYF	TGTGCCAGCAGCATAGACCGCACAGATACGCAGTATTTT
.	TRBV13	15	TRBJ1-4	TRBD1	CASSQGTGVREKLFF	TGTGCCAGCAGCCAAGGGACAGGGGTACGGGAAAAACTGTTTTTT
.	TRBV9	16	TRBJ2-1	TRBD2	CASSVSPKRGGNEQFF	TGTGCCAGCAGCGTATCCCCCAAGCGGGGGGGCAATGAGCAGTTCTTC
.	TRBV5-4	14	TRBJ1-2	.	CASSLSGFHYGYTF	TGTGCCAGCAGCCTCTCGGGTTTCCACTATGGCTACACCTTC
.	TRBV4-1	20	TRBJ2-7	TRBD2	CASSQDGTSGGPGPAYEQYF	TGCGCCAGCAGCCAAGATGGGACTAGCGGGGGGCCGGGCCCTGCCTACGAGCAGTACTTC
.	TRBV7-8	14	TRBJ2-7	TRBD1	CASSVLTGPLEQYF	TGTGCCAGCAGCGTATTGACAGGGCCCCTCGAGCAGTACTTC
.	TRBV2	11	TRBJ1-1	.	CASNLNSEAFF	TGTGCCAGCAACCTGAACTCTGAAGCTTTCTTT
.	TRBV18	15	TRBJ1-5	.	CASSPQAGSNQPQHF	TGTGCCAGCTCACCCCAGGCGGGAAGCAATCAGCCCCAGCATTTT
.	TRBV4-3	15	TRBJ1-1	.	CASSQSADMNTEAFF	TGCGCCAGCAGCCAATCAGCAGACATGAACACTGAAGCTTTCTTT
.	TRBV28	15	TRBJ1-4	TRBD1	CASSSGGSDNEKLFF	TGTGCCAGCAGTTCAGGGGGCAGCGATAATGAAAAACTGTTTTTT
once	TRBV24-1	13	TRBJ1-2	.	CATSGGQGIGYTF	TGTGCCACCAGTGGCGGGCAGGGAATTGGCTACACCTTC
.	TRBV4-3	14	TRBJ2-3	.	CASSQGAGADTQYF	TGCGCCAGCAGCCAAGGAGCAGGTGCCGATACGCAGTATTTT
.	TRBV5-4	17	TRBJ2-5	TRBD1	CASSGLRTGPEQETQYF	TGTGCCAGCTCAGGATTGCGGACAGGGCCGGAACAAGAGACCCAGTACTTC
.	TRBV2	13	TRBJ2-2	TRBD1	CASSESGGGELFF	TGTGCCAGCAGTGAATCAGGGGGCGGGGAGCTGTTTTTT
.	TRBV7-8	17	TRBJ1-6	TRBD1	CASRSGQGIFYNSPLHF	TGTGCCAGCAGGTCCGGACAGGGAATATTCTATAATTCACCCCTCCACTTT
.	TRBV6-2/TRBV6-3	18	TRBJ1-5	.	CASSSRTGRPGHYQPQHF	TGTGCCAGCAGTTCCCGTACAGGGAGGCCAGGGCACTATCAGCCCCAGCATTTT
.	TRBV9	13	TRBJ2-1	.	CASSEGLQGEQFF	TGTGCCAGCAGCGAGGGACTGCAAGGTGAGCAGTTCTTC
few	TRBV6-5	11	TRBJ2-1	.	CATSGDNEQFF	TGTGCCACATCCGGGGACAATGAGCAGTTCTTC
.	TRBV2	15	TRBJ2-1	TRBD2	CASSDASGGIDEQFF	TGTGCCAGCAGTGATGCTAGCGGGGGTATCGATGAGCAGTTCTTC
.	TRBV12-5	14	TRBJ2-7	.	CASGHRDGDYEQYF	TGTGCTAGTGGCCACCGGGACGGAGACTACGAGCAGTACTTC
.	TRBV7-2	18	TRBJ2-2	TRBD2	CASSLGGLAGTNTGELFF	TGTGCCAGCAGCTTGGGAGGACTAGCGGGGACGAACACCGGGGAGCTGTTTTTT